Only one count was recorded for the clone carrying this TCR beta chain. The antigen is unknown. The data derive from a study of cytomegalovirus exposure and HLA in healthy donors. Germline V lookup: CDR1 SNHLY, CDR2 FYNNEI. The ends were cut back, 1 base at V and 7 bases at J, with 11 bases in the middle. The CDR3 is 13 amino acids. Study-wide findings and caveats: An assumption of roughly uniform sequencing depth across donors underlay the presence/absence analyses. A later analysis reported that several of the most significant clusters appeared to be linked to common viral pathogens, among them Epstein-Barr virus.

Vbeta (60) and Jbeta (13) primers were used in the PCR. TCRdb's copy holds only in-frame clones and misses some; the assay was immunoSEQ multiplex PCR. The repertoire includes just under 150,000 clones, around 85% of them detected once, and approximately 2.9% sits in the top ten. Healthy donors of bone marrow made up the group. J is TRBJ2-7 and V is TRBV2; D might be TRBD2 (5 bases). The sequence came from a woman in her 30s in good health and CMV-seronegative. Source material: PBMCs. CDR3: CASSEGPSGEQYF. CDR3 sequence (DNA): TGTGCCAGCAGTGAAGGCCCCTCGGGGGAGCAGTACTTC.